Listed below are T cell receptor beta chains from one sample, sequenced in a study of T cells after yellow fever vaccination. TCRdb redid the calling of the 5' RACE reads with MiXCR, one entry per CDR3 protein. This sample carries under 500,000 distinct CDR3 sequences, 15% to 20% of them seen once, and the ten largest clones take around 17%. The source material was PBMCs, sampled before the yellow fever booster vaccination. The source is a man younger than 30 who received the YFV17D yellow fever vaccine. Both conserved end residues are part of each CDR3. Fields, in order: J gene, CDR3 length, D gene, clone size, V gene, CDR3 protein, CDR3 DNA. D genes are given only for firm matches. Some rows mark clone size as missing; the rest say once, few, many or name a class of expanded clone.

J: TRBJ2-1; length: 14; D: TRBD2; size: few; V: TRBV20-1; CDR3: CSARERGGFAEQFF; DNA: TGCAGTGCTAGGGAGCGGGGGGGGTTCGCTGAGCAGTTCTTC
J: TRBJ2-5; length: 15; D: -; size: few; V: TRBV12-3/TRBV12-4; CDR3: CASRSAGALRETQYF; DNA: TGTGCCAGCAGGTCCGCGGGGGCCCTGCGAGAGACCCAGTACTTC
J: TRBJ2-7; length: 15; D: -; size: -; V: TRBV12-3/TRBV12-4; CDR3: CASSLTGLMSYEQYF; DNA: TGTGCCAGCAGTTTAACCGGACTGATGTCCTACGAGCAGTACTTC
J: TRBJ2-5; length: 11; D: -; size: few; V: TRBV7-9; CDR3: CASRQQETQYF; DNA: TGTGCCAGCAGGCAGCAAGAGACCCAGTACTTC
J: TRBJ2-6; length: 15; D: -; size: few; V: TRBV5-1; CDR3: CASSFAGAGANVLTF; DNA: TGCGCCAGCAGCTTCGCAGGGGCTGGGGCCAACGTCCTGACTTTC
J: TRBJ1-6; length: 12; D: -; size: few; V: TRBV7-9; CDR3: CASSLAASPLHF; DNA: TGTGCCAGCAGCTTAGCGGCTTCACCCCTCCACTTT
J: TRBJ1-1; length: 14; D: -; size: few; V: TRBV11-2; CDR3: CASSLTPTNTEAFF; DNA: TGTGCCAGCAGCCTCACACCAACGAACACTGAAGCTTTCTTT
J: TRBJ2-7; length: 16; D: TRBD1; size: -; V: TRBV5-5; CDR3: CASSLLPGTGTYEQYF; DNA: TGTGCCAGCAGCTTGTTACCCGGGACAGGGACCTACGAGCAGTACTTC
J: TRBJ2-3; length: 14; D: TRBD2; size: -; V: TRBV5-1; CDR3: CASSQTSATDTQYF; DNA: TGCGCCAGCAGCCAAACTAGCGCTACAGATACGCAGTATTTT
J: TRBJ2-5; length: 15; D: TRBD2; size: many; V: TRBV4-2; CDR3: CASSQDYGGAETQYF; DNA: TGTGCCAGCAGCCAAGATTACGGGGGGGCAGAGACCCAGTACTTC